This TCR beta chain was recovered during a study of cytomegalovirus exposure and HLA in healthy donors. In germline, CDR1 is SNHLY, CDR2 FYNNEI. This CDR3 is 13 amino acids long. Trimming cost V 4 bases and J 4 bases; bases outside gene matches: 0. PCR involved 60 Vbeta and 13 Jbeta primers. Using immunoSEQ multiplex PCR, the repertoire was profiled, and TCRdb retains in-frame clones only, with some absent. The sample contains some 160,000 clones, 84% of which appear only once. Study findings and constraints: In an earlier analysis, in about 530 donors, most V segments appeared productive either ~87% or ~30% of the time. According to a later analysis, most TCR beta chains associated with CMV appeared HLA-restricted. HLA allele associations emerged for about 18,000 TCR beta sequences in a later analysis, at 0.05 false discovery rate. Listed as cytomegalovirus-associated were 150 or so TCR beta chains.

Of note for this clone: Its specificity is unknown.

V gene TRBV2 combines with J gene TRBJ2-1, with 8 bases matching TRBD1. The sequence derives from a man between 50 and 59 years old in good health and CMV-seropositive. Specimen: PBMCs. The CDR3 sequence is CASSGQGYNEQFF. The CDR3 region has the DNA TGTGCCAGCAGTGGACAGGGGTACAATGAGCAGTTCTTC.